This TCR beta chain was captured by sequencing in a study of cytomegalovirus exposure and HLA in healthy donors. Study outcomes and limitations: Later analysis identified around 15,000 TCR beta sequences associated with HLA alleles, using a false discovery rate threshold of 0.05.

Losses at the gene ends were 3 bases for V and 4 bases for J; bases not matched to a gene: 3. Germline CDR1 is KGHSH and CDR2 is LQKENI. The CDR3 has 15 amino acids. On this clone: Its antigen is unknown.

Vbeta (60) and Jbeta (13) primers were used in the PCR. The protocol was immunoSEQ multiplex PCR, while the TCRdb copy is restricted to in-frame clones and leaves out a portion. This sample yields about 98,000 clones, of which under 75% are seen a single time; 2% to 3% belongs to the top ten. V gene TRBV18 combines with J gene TRBJ2-6; 7 bases align to TRBD1. The sequencing input was PBMCs. The sequence was collected from a man between 50 and 59 years old in good health and CMV-seronegative. The CDR3: CASSPTGLGANVLTF. CDR3 sequence (DNA): TGTGCCAGCTCACCGACAGGGCTCGGGGCCAACGTCCTGACTTTC. Supplemented by reference TRBV18 and TRBJ2-6, the full variable domain reads NAGVMQNPRHLVRRRGQEARLRCSPMKGHSHVYWYRQLPEEGLKFMVYLQKENIIDESGMPKERFSAEFPKEGPSILRIQQVVRGDSAAYFCASSPTGLGANVLTFGAGSRLTVL.